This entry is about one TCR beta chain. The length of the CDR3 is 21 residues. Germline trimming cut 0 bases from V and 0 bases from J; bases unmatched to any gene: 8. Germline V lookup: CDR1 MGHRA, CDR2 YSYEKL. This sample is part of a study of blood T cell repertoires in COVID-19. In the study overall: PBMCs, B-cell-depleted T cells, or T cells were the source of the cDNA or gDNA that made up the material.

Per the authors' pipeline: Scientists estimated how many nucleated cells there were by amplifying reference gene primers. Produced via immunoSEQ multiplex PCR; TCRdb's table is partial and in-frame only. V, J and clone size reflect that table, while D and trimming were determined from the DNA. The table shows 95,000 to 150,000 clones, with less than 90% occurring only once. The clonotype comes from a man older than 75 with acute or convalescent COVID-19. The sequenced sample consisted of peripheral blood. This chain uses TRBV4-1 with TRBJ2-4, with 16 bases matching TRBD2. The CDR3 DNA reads TGCGCCAGCAGCCAAGATAGGGGACTAGCGGGGGGGGCTTTAGCCAAAAACATTCAGTACTTC. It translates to CASSQDRGLAGGALAKNIQYF.